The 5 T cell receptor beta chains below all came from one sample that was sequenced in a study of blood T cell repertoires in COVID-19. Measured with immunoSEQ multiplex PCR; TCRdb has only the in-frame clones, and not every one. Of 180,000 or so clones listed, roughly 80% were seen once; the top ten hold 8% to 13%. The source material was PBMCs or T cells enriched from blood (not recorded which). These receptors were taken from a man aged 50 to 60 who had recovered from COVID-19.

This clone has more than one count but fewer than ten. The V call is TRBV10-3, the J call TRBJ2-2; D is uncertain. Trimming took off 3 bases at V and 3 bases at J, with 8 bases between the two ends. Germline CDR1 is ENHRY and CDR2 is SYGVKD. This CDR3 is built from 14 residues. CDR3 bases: TGTGCCATCAGTGATAGCAGCTACACCGGGGAGCTGTTTTTT. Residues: CAISDSSYTGELFF.

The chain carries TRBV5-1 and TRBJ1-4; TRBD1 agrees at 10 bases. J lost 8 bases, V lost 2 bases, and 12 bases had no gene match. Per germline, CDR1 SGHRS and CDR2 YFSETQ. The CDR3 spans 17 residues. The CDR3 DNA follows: TGCGCCAGCAGCTTCGATCCGGGGACAGGGGTTAGAGAAAAACTGTTTTTT. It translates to CASSFDPGTGVREKLFF.

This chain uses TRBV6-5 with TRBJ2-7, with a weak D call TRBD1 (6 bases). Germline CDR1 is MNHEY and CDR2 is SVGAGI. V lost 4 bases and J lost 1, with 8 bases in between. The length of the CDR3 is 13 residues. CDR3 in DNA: TGTGCCAGCAGTTTGGACAGATCCTACGAGCAGTACTTC. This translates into CASSLDRSYEQYF.

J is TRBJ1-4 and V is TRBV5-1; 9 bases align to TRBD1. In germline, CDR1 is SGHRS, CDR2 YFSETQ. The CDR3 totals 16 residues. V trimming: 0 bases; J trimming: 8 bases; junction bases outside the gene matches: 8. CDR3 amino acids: CASSLAPQGAKEKLFF. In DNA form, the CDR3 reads TGCGCCAGCAGCTTGGCCCCACAGGGGGCAAAGGAAAAACTGTTTTTT. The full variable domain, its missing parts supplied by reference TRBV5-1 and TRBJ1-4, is KAGVTQTPRYLIKTRGQQVTLSCSPISGHRSVSWYQQTPGQGLQFLFEYFSETQRNKGNFPGRFSGRQFSNSRSEMNVSTLELGDSALYLCASSLAPQGAKEKLFFGSGTQLSVL.

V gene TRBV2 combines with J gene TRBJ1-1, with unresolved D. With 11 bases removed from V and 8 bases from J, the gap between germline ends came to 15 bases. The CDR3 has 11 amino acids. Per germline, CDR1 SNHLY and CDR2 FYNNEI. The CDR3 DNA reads TGTGCCCCTCCCGCGGAGAACGAAGCTTTCTTT. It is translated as CAPPAENEAFF.